This T cell receptor (beta chain) comes out of a study of glioma-infiltrating T cells after dendritic cell vaccination. Whole-study context: Patients had newly diagnosed or recurrent glioblastoma and received dendritic cell vaccines. Between about 2002 and 2012, patients got autologous tumor lysate-pulsed dendritic cell vaccines.

The protocol was immunoSEQ multiplex PCR, while the TCRdb copy is restricted to in-frame clones and leaves out a portion. Here the sample spans 75,000 to 100,000 clones, about 80% being singletons. The source was blood, collected before dendritic cell vaccination. This TCR was recovered from a human donor with glioblastoma.

The CDR3 region is CASSLAGHVTDTQYF. CDR3 coding DNA: TGCGCCAGCAGCTTGGCGGGACACGTCACAGATACGCAGTATTTT. The chain is built from TRBV5-1 and TRBJ2-3; D perhaps matches TRBD1 (6 bases). Germline V CDR1 and CDR2: SGHRS, YFSETQ. V was pared by 0 bases and J by 2 bases, with 10 bases between. The CDR3 has 15 amino acids.